This TCR beta chain was captured by sequencing in a study of blood T cell repertoires in COVID-19. Assay used: immunoSEQ multiplex PCR; TCRdb lists only in-frame clones, some missing. This sample yields approximately 110,000 clones, of which around 76% are seen a single time; 6% belongs to the top ten. Material for sequencing was peripheral blood. The TCR comes from an elderly man with COVID-19, enrolled during active disease.

CDR3 region: CASSLRWTGNGNTIYF. The CDR3 nucleotides read TGTGCCAGCAGCTTGCGTTGGACAGGGAACGGAAACACCATATATTTT. The rearrangement links TRBV9 to TRBJ1-3; 8 nucleotides agree with TRBD1. This CDR3 comprises 16 residues. Per germline, CDR1 SGDLS and CDR2 YYNGEE. J gave up 4 bases and V 4 bases, and 10 bases lay outside the gene matches.